This section outlines one T cell receptor (beta chain) sequence together with its context. It lacks a known antigen. No much larger clone exists at a distance of one base, and base qualities are not known. The data belong to a study of OX40 agonist ivuxolimab in advanced cancers. Some background on the complete study: Ivuxolimab was an agonistic, fully human IgG2 monoclonal antibody directed against OX40 (CD134), a costimulatory receptor. Intravenous ivuxolimab was administered to patients every 2 weeks at six dose levels: 0.01, 0.1, 0.3, 1.5, 3 and 10 mg/kg. Of the approximately 50 dose-escalation patients, hepatocellular carcinoma was present in around 20, melanoma in approximately 15, renal cell carcinoma in 9 and head and neck cancer in 9. The dose-escalation cohort was approximately 83% male with a mean age of 60 years, ranging from roughly 20 to 80. Prior anti-PD-1, anti-PD-L1 or anti-CTLA-4 therapy was permitted, and 35% to 40% of dose-escalation patients had received checkpoint inhibitors. Partial responses were achieved by three dose-escalation patients, of whom one had hepatocellular carcinoma and two had cutaneous melanoma. The purpose of peripheral TCRbeta sequencing was to test whether ivuxolimab changed TCR sequence diversity and led to clonal T-cell expansion. The monotherapy dose-escalation portion (N of about 50 patients) of the phase I ivuxolimab trial is reported in the paper. Findings and caveats that apply to the study as a whole: Clonal expansion of both CD4+ and CD8+ blood T cells was observed from baseline to week 6 at doses 0.1 to 3.0 mg/kg. In the 0.1-3.0 mg/kg groups, partial responders had among the lowest normalized peripheral clonal expansion, particularly in CD8+ T cells. After ivuxolimab, more expanded clones were found on average in CD8+ T cells than in CD4+ T cells. Low levels of normalized T-cell clonal expansion were also seen in some nonresponding patients. The antigen specificity of the clonally expanded peripheral T cells was not determined.

The germline V gene gives CDR1 as SGHVS and CDR2 as FNYEAQ. Clipping removes 5 bases from V and 2 bases from J, with 8 as the unmatched junction base count. Inclusive of the bounding cysteine and phenylalanine, the CDR3 is 16 residues long. Left in the record is the CDR3 DNA by itself, 48 bases read in frame from the first base. The trial excluded patients who had a history of autoimmune disease or who were on systemic immunosuppression. Peripheral blood for TCR sequencing was collected from all dose cohorts at baseline, on cycle 4 day 1, and on cycle 7 day 1. Samples came from an open-label, multicenter, first-in-human phase I dose-escalation trial of ivuxolimab. Adults with locally advanced or metastatic melanoma, renal cell, hepatocellular, or head and neck squamous cell carcinoma were enrolled in the trial. CD4+ and CD8+ T cells were sorted separately from peripheral blood before TCR sequencing.

Genomic DNA was isolated from the sorted cells so that the TCRbeta CDR3 region could be sequenced. TCRbeta CDR3 regions were sequenced using the immunoSEQ Assay. This is the immuneACCESS table as TCRdb keeps it, with only in-frame sequences that have V and J called. A part of the clones is gone; compared with another copy, unresolved V genes explain less than half, and the rest is unexplained. The sample table shows tens of thousands of clones, and roughly 89% are seen once. The ten top clones hold approximately 2.8% of the sample. The receptor chain draws on TRBV7-6 and TRBJ2-1, with TRBD1 identical over 8 junction bases. The sequencing here drew on CD4+ or CD8+ T cells sorted from blood, taken in a trial of the OX40 agonist ivuxolimab. This TCR was recovered from an adult with an advanced solid tumor such as melanoma, head and neck, liver or kidney cancer. The DNA sequence is given as TGTGCCAGCAGCGTCGACAGGGGAATCCCCTACAATGAGCAGTTCTTC. Its protein is CASSVDRGIPYNEQFF.